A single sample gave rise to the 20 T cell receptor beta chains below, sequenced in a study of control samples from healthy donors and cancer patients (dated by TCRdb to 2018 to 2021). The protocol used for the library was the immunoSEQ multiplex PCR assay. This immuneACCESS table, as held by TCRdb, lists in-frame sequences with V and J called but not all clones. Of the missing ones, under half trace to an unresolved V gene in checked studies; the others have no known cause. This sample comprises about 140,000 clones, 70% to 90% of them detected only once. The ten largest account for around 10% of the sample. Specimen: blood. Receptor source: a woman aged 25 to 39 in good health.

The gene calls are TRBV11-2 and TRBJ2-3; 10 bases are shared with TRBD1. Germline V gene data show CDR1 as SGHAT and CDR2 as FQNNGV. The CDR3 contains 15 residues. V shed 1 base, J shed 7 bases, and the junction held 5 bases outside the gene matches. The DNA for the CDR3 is TGTGCCAGCAGCTTAGGCCGGACAGGGGGGAATACGCAGTATTTT. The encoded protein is CASSLGRTGGNTQYF.

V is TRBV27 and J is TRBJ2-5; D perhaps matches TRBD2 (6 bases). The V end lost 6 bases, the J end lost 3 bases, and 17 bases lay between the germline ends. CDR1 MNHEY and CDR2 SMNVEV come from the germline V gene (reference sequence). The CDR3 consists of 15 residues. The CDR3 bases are TGTGCCAGCAGGAAACGGGACTCTCATGAAGAGACCCAGTACTTC. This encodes CASRKRDSHEETQYF.

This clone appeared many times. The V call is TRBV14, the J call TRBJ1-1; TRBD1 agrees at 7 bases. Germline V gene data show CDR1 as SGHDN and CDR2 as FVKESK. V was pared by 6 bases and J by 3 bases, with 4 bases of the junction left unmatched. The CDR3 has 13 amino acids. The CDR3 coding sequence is TGTGCCAGCAGGCTAGGGGGCCACACTGAAGCTTTCTTT. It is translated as CASRLGGHTEAFF.

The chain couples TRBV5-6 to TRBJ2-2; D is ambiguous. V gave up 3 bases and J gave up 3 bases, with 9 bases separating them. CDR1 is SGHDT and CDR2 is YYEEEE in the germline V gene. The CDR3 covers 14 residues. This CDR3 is CASSWAPDTGELFF. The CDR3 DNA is TGTGCCAGCAGCTGGGCTCCGGACACCGGGGAGCTGTTTTTT.

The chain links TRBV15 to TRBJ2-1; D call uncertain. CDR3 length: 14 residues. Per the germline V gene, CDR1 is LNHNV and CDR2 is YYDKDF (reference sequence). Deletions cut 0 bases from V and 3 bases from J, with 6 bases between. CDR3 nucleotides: TGTGCCACCAGCAGAGATCCGGTCTACAATGAGCAGTTCTTC. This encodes CATSRDPVYNEQFF.

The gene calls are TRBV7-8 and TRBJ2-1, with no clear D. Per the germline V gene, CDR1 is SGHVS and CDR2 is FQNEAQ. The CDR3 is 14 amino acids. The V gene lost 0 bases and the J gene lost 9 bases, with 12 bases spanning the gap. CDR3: CASSLAGLAGEQFF. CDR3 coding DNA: TGTGCCAGCAGCTTAGCCGGCCTTGCCGGTGAGCAGTTCTTC.

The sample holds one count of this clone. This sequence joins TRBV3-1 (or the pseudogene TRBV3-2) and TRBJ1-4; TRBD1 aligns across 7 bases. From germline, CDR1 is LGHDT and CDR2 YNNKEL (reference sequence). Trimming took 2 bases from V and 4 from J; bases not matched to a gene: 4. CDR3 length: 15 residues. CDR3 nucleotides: TGTGCCAGCAGCCAAAACCGGGACAGTAATGAAAAACTGTTTTTT. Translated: CASSQNRDSNEKLFF.

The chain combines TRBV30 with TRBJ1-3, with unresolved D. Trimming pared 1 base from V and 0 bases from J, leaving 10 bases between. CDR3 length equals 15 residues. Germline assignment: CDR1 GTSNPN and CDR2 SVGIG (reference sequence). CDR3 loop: CAWSGGLNSGNTIYF. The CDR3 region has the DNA TGTGCCTGGAGTGGAGGACTGAACTCTGGAAACACCATATATTTT.

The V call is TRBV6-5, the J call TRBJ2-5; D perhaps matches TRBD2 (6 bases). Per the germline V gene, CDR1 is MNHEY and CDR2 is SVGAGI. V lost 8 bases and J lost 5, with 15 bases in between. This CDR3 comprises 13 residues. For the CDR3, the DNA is TGTGCCAGCGGGTCGAGCGGAGGGGAGACCCAGTACTTC. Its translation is CASGSSGGETQYF.

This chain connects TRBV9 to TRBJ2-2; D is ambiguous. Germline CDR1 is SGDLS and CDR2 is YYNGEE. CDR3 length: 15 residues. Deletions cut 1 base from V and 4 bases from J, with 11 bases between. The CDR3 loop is CASSVLQRSTGELFF. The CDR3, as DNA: TGTGCCAGCAGCGTACTACAGAGGAGCACCGGGGAGCTGTTTTTT.

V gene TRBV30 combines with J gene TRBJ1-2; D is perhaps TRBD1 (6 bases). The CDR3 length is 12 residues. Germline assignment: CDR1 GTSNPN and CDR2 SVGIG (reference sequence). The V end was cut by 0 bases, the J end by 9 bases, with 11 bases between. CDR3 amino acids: CAWSVQGIRYTF. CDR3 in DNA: TGTGCCTGGAGTGTACAGGGAATTCGCTACACCTTC.

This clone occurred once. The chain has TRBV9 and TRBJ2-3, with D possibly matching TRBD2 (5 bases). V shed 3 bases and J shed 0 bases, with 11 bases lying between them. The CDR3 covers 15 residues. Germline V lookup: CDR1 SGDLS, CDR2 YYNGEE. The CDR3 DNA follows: TGTGCCAGCAGCGGGACTGGATCTAGCACAGATACGCAGTATTTT. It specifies CASSGTGSSTDTQYF.

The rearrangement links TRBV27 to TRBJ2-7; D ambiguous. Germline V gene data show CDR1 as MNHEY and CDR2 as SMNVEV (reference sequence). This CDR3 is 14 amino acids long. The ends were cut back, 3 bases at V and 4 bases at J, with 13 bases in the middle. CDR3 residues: CASSFQDPRYEQYF. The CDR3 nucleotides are TGTGCCAGCAGTTTCCAGGACCCAAGGTACGAGCAGTACTTC.

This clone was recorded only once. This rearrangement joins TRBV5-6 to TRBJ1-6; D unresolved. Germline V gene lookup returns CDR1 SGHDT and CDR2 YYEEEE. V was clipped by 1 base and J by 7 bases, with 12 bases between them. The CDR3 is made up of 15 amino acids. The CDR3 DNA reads TGTGCCAGCAGCTTGCAAGGTTTGGGGAATTCACCCCTCCACTTT. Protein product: CASSLQGLGNSPLHF.

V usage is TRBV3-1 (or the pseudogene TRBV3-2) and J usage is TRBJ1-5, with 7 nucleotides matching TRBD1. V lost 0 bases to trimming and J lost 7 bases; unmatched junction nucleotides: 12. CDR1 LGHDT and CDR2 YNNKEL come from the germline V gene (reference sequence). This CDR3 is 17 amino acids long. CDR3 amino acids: CASSQDWDRRYGQPQHF. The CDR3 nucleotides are TGTGCCAGCAGCCAAGATTGGGACAGACGGTACGGCCAGCCCCAGCATTTT.

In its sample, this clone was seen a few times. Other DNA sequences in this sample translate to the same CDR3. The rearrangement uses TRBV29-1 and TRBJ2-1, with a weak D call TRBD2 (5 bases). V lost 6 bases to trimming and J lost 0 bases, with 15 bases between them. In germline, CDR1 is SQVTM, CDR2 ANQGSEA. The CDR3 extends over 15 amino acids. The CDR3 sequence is CSVELWESSYNEQFF. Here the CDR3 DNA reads TGCAGCGTCGAATTATGGGAGAGCTCCTACAATGAGCAGTTCTTC.

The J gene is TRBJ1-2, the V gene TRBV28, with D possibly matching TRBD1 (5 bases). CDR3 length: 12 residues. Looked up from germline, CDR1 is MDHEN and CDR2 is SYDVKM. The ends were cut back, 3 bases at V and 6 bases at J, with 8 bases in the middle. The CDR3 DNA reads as TGTGCCAGCAGTTTGCGGGGGAATGGCTACACCTTC. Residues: CASSLRGNGYTF.

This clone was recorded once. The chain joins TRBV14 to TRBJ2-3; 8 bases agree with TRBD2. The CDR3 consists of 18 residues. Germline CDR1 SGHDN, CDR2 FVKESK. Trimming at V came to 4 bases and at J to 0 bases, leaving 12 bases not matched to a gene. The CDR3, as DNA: TGTGCCAGCAGCCCCCGAACTCGGACTAGCAGAAGCACAGATACGCAGTATTTT. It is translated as CASSPRTRTSRSTDTQYF.

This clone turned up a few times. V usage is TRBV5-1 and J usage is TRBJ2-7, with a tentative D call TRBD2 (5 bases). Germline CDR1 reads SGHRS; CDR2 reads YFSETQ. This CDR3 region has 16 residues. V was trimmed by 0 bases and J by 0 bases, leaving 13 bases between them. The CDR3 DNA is TGCGCCAGCAGCTTGGCGGCTAGCAGTCTCTCCTACGAGCAGTACTTC. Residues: CASSLAASSLSYEQYF.

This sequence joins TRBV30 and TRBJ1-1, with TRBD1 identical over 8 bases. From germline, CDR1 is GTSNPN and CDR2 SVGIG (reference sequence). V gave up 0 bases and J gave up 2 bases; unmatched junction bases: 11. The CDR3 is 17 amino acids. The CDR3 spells CAWSVLFSGQGNTEAFF. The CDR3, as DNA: TGTGCCTGGAGTGTACTATTTTCAGGACAGGGTAACACTGAAGCTTTCTTT.